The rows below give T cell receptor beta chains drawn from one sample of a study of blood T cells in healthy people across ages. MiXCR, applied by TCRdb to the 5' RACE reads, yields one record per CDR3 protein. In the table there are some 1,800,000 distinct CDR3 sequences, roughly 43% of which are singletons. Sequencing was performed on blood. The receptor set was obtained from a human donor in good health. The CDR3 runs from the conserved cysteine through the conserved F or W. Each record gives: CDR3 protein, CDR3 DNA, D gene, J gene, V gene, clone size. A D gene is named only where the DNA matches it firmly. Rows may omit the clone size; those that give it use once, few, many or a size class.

CASSLMLGSPLHF,TGCGCCAGCAGCTTGATGCTGGGGTCACCCCTCCACTTT,-,TRBJ1-6,TRBV5-1,-
CASSLASGLAGLDTQYF,TGCGCCAGCAGTTTGGCCTCGGGACTAGCGGGGTTAGATACGCAGTATTTT,TRBD2,TRBJ2-3,TRBV5-1,few
CASRNRGGRETQFF,TGTGCCAGCAGGAACAGGGGAGGGAGAGAGACCCAGTTCTTC,-,TRBJ2-1,TRBV6-5,once
CSVVAQRGGLEQFF,TGCAGCGTTGTGGCCCAGCGGGGGGGCCTAGAGCAGTTCTTC,TRBD2,TRBJ2-1,TRBV29-1,-
CASTLQGRPRLRTEAFF,TGTGCCAGCACCCTACAGGGGCGCCCCCGATTGCGCACTGAAGCTTTCTTT,TRBD1,TRBJ1-1,TRBV27,-
CSAVGLAGKTSYNEQFF,TGCAGTGCCGTGGGACTAGCGGGAAAAACCTCCTACAATGAGCAGTTCTTC,TRBD2,TRBJ2-1,TRBV20-1,-
CASKGTSGGGETQYF,TGTGCCAGCAAAGGGACTAGCGGGGGAGGAGAGACCCAGTACTTC,TRBD2,TRBJ2-5,TRBV12-3/TRBV12-4,-
CASSLLRGTDTQYF,TGTGCCAGCAGCTTATTAAGGGGCACAGATACGCAGTATTTT,-,TRBJ2-3,TRBV7-8,many
CASSPSTGKYEQYF,TGTGCCAGCAGTCCTTCCACAGGGAAGTACGAGCAGTACTTC,-,TRBJ2-7,TRBV28,few
CASSFDRYGYTF,TGTGCCAGCAGCTTCGACAGATATGGCTACACCTTC,-,TRBJ1-2,TRBV28,few
CSVGSGPSYEQYF,TGCAGCGTTGGGTCGGGACCCTCCTACGAGCAGTACTTC,-,TRBJ2-7,TRBV29-1,many
CASSRGQRDQPQHF,TGTGCCAGCAGTAGGGGACAGAGGGATCAGCCCCAGCATTTT,TRBD1,TRBJ1-5,TRBV27,few
CSVLAGTVYEQYF,TGCAGCGTCCTGGCAGGGACAGTCTACGAGCAGTACTTC,TRBD1,TRBJ2-7,TRBV29-1,many
CASSQDRDPYGYTF,TGTGCCAGCAGCCAGGACAGGGACCCCTATGGCTACACCTTC,TRBD1,TRBJ1-2,TRBV7-2,few
CSARAGGREQYF,TGCAGCGCCCGAGCGGGGGGGAGAGAGCAGTACTTC,TRBD2,TRBJ2-5,TRBV29-1,few
CASSQAPGMGYEQYF,TGCGCCAGCAGCCAAGCGCCAGGGATGGGGTACGAGCAGTACTTC,-,TRBJ2-7,TRBV4-1,-
CASSSAGSRGARGEQYF,TGTGCCAGCAGCTCCGCGGGCAGTAGGGGGGCCCGCGGAGAGCAGTACTTC,-,TRBJ2-7,TRBV7-2,few
CASSSSPGHEQYF,TGTGCCAGCAGTTCGTCCCCTGGGCACGAGCAGTACTTC,-,TRBJ2-7,TRBV12-3/TRBV12-4,-
CAISELSSTGDYGYTF,TGTGCCATCAGTGAGTTAAGCTCAACAGGGGACTATGGCTACACCTTC,TRBD1,TRBJ1-2,TRBV10-3,-
CTSSLSTTLYSTDTQYF,TGTACCAGCAGCTTATCGACGACACTGTATAGCACAGATACGCAGTATTTT,-,TRBJ2-3,TRBV7-9,-
CAISDPQRLWGYF,TGTGCCATCAGTGATCCCCAGCGGCTTTGGGGGTACTTC,-,TRBJ2-5,TRBV10-3,-
CSVGTSGGDEQFF,TGCAGCGTTGGAACTAGCGGGGGGGATGAGCAGTTCTTC,TRBD2,TRBJ2-1,TRBV29-1,few
CASSLFGLHRERYEQYF,TGTGCCAGCAGTTTATTTGGTCTTCACAGGGAACGCTACGAGCAGTACTTC,-,TRBJ2-7,TRBV27,few
CASRRGGGNGYTF,TGTGCCAGCAGAAGGGGAGGGGGGAATGGCTACACCTTC,-,TRBJ1-2,TRBV9,-
CASSYTEGVSTEAFF,TGTGCCAGCAGCTACACCGAAGGGGTGAGCACTGAAGCTTTCTTT,-,TRBJ1-1,TRBV12-3/TRBV12-4,-
CASSQDHNYGYTF,TGCGCCAGCAGCCAAGATCACAACTATGGCTACACCTTC,-,TRBJ1-2,TRBV4-3,-
CASSLGGIGYQPQHF,TGTGCCAGCAGCTTAGGGGGAATAGGCTACCAGCCCCAGCATTTT,-,TRBJ1-5,TRBV7-2,-